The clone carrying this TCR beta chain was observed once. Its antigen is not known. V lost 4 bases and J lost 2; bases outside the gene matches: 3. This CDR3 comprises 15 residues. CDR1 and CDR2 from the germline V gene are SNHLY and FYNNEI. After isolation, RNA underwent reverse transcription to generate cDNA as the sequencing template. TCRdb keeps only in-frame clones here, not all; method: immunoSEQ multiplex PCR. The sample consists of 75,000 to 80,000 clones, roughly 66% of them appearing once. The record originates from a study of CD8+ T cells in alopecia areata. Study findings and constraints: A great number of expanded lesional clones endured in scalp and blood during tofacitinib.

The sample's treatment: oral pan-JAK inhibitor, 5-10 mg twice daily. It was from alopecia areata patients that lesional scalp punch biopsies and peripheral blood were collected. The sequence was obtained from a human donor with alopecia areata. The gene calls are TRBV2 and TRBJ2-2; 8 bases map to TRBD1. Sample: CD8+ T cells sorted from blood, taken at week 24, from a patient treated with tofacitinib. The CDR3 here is CASSGDRINTGELFF. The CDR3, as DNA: TGTGCCAGCAGTGGGGACAGGATCAACACCGGGGAGCTGTTTTTT.